A selection of T cell receptor beta chains follows, all from one sample in a study of OX40 agonist ivuxolimab in advanced cancers. Here immunoSEQ multiplex PCR was the method, and the copy in TCRdb shows in-frame clones only, minus some. The table includes about 57,000 clones, 85% to 95% detected once. The material sequenced was CD4+ or CD8+ T cells sorted from blood, taken in a trial of the OX40 agonist ivuxolimab. The receptors were gathered from an adult with an advanced solid tumor such as melanoma, head and neck, liver or kidney cancer. The CDR3 runs from the conserved cysteine through the conserved F or W. Each record gives: V gene, clone size, J gene, D gene, CDR3 DNA, CDR3 protein. A D gene is named only where the DNA matches it firmly. Expanded clones get a size class; other rows say once, few or many, or leave the size out.

TRBV19	NA	TRBJ1-5	NA	TGTGCCAGTAGTATAATAGGGCCTGGCCAGCCCCAGCATTTT	CASSIIGPGQPQHF
TRBV28	NA	TRBJ1-1	NA	TGTGCCAGCAGTTGGGCCACTGAAGCTTTCTTT	CASSWATEAFF
TRBV9	NA	TRBJ2-3	NA	TGTGCCAGCAGCGCGGCCTGGGAATCTGGCACAGATACGCAGTATTTT	CASSAAWESGTDTQYF
TRBV9	NA	TRBJ2-7	NA	TGTGCCAGCAGCGTAGGGTGGGCACCACACTACGAGCAGTACTTC	CASSVGWAPHYEQYF
TRBV10-3	NA	TRBJ2-1	TRBD2	TGTGCCATCAGGGGGTCTAGCGGGAGGGAATACTCCTACAATGAGCAGTTCTTC	CAIRGSSGREYSYNEQFF
TRBV4-3	NA	TRBJ2-3	TRBD2	TGCGCCAGCAGCCAAGTACTCGCTAGCGGCATAGGAGATACGCAGTATTTT	CASSQVLASGIGDTQYF
TRBV5-1	NA	TRBJ2-5	TRBD2	TGCGCCAGCAGCTTGGCCCTTTCGGCCGGGACTACCTTCCAAGAGACCCAGTACTTC	CASSLALSAGTTFQETQYF
TRBV6-6	NA	TRBJ2-7	NA	TGTGCCAGCCTCTCCCCTCCGGGCTACGAGCAGTACTTC	CASLSPPGYEQYF
TRBV29-1	NA	TRBJ2-1	NA	TGCAGCGCCCCGGTGGTGGGGTCCTACAATGAGCAGTTCTTC	CSAPVVGSYNEQFF
TRBV9	NA	TRBJ2-1	NA	TGTGCCAGCAGCGGCGGGGGCAGAGGGAATGAGCAGTTCTTC	CASSGGGRGNEQFF
TRBV14	NA	TRBJ2-2	TRBD1	TGTGCCAGCAGCCTATTGACAGGGGGGACCGGGGAGCTGTTTTTT	CASSLLTGGTGELFF
TRBV27	NA	TRBJ2-3	TRBD2	TGTGCCAGACTAGCGGGAGAACGCACAGATACGCAGTATTTT	CARLAGERTDTQYF
TRBV7-6	NA	TRBJ1-1	NA	TGTGCCAGCAGCTCGACGGATATGAACACTGAAGCTTTCTTT	CASSSTDMNTEAFF
TRBV5-1	once	TRBJ2-7	TRBD1	TGCGCCAGCAGCTTTTCGGGACAGGGGGACGAGCAGTACTTC	CASSFSGQGDEQYF
TRBV19	NA	TRBJ1-5	NA	TGTGCCAGTAAGGAAATGGTACACAATCAGCCCCAGCATTTT	CASKEMVHNQPQHF
TRBV4-3	NA	TRBJ2-1	TRBD2	TGCGCCAGCAGCCAGAGAGCGGGAGGGTACAATGAGCAGTTCTTC	CASSQRAGGYNEQFF
TRBV28	NA	TRBJ2-5	TRBD2	TGTGCCAGCACCCTTCTGTCCGGGGGGGAGACCCAGTACTTC	CASTLLSGGETQYF
TRBV9	NA	TRBJ2-7	TRBD1	TGTGCCAGCAGCCCGAGGGGACAGGTCTACGAGCAGTACTTC	CASSPRGQVYEQYF
TRBV9	NA	TRBJ2-2	NA	TGTGCCAGCAGCTATATCAAAGGGGAGCTGTTTTTT	CASSYIKGELFF
TRBV10-2	once	TRBJ1-2	NA	TGCGCCAGCAGGGGGGGAGGAGACTATGGCTACACCTTC	CASRGGGDYGYTF
TRBV9	NA	TRBJ2-7	NA	TGTGCCAGCAGCGGCGAGCTAACAGGTGGCACCTACGAGCAGTACTTC	CASSGELTGGTYEQYF
TRBV4-2	NA	TRBJ2-1	TRBD2	TGTGCCAGCAGCCAAGAGGCTAGCGGGAGGGGGAACAATGAGCAGTTCTTC	CASSQEASGRGNNEQFF
TRBV13	NA	TRBJ2-5	NA	TGTGCCAGCAGCTACAGGGAAGAGACCCAGTACTTC	CASSYREETQYF
TRBV7-6	NA	TRBJ2-2	NA	TGTGCCAGCAGCTTAGGGCCAGGGGGGGCCGGGGAGCTGTTTTTT	CASSLGPGGAGELFF
TRBV11-2	NA	TRBJ2-7	TRBD1	TGTGCCAGCAGGGGGACAGGGCTAAGCGAGCAGTACTTC	CASRGTGLSEQYF
TRBV4-1	NA	TRBJ2-7	TRBD2	TGCGCCAGCAGCCCCCGGACTAGCGGACCTTACGAGCAGTACTTC	CASSPRTSGPYEQYF
TRBV9	NA	TRBJ1-5	TRBD1	TGTGCCAGCAGCGAGGGACAGGTGGGTCAGCCCCAGCATTTT	CASSEGQVGQPQHF
TRBV10-2	NA	TRBJ2-1	NA	TGCGCCAGCAGTGAGTCGGATGAGCAGTTCTTC	CASSESDEQFF
TRBV28	NA	TRBJ2-2	NA	TGTGCCAGCAGCTTTCCCCTCCTGCGGGAGAACACCGGGGAGCTGTTTTTT	CASSFPLLRENTGELFF
TRBV11-2	NA	TRBJ1-1	TRBD1	TGTGCCAGCAGCCCCTCAGGGGGTACTGAAGCTTTCTTT	CASSPSGGTEAFF
TRBV5-6	NA	TRBJ2-1	NA	TGTGCCAGCAGCCCGGGCCCGAGCTCCTACAATGAGCAGTTCTTC	CASSPGPSSYNEQFF
TRBV9	NA	TRBJ2-6	TRBD1	TGTGCCAGCAGCGTACCCCGGGACAGGGGTTCTGGGGCCAACGTCCTGACTTTC	CASSVPRDRGSGANVLTF
TRBV21-1	NA	TRBJ1-5	NA	TGTGCCAGCAGCAAAGGAGGGTACAATCAGCCCCAGCATTTT	CASSKGGYNQPQHF
TRBV19	NA	TRBJ2-3	TRBD2	TGTGCCAGTAGTATAGAACTAGCGGACACAGATACGCAGTATTTT	CASSIELADTDTQYF
TRBV28	once	TRBJ1-1	NA	TGTGCCAGCAGTTTCCCGGACGGTAGCACTGAAGCTTTCTTT	CASSFPDGSTEAFF
TRBV7-9	NA	TRBJ2-5	NA	TGTGCCAGCAGCTCCGAGTCAGAGACCCAGTACTTC	CASSSESETQYF
TRBV19	few	TRBJ2-7	NA	TGTGCCAGTGGAGGGACTGCCTCCTACGAGCAGTACTTC	CASGGTASYEQYF
TRBV6-6	few	TRBJ1-5	NA	TGTGCCAGCAAGGGCGGGGATAGCAATCAGCCCCAGCATTTT	CASKGGDSNQPQHF
TRBV2	NA	TRBJ2-3	TRBD2	TGTGCCAGCAGTGCGGGACTTGGGCTAGCGGGAAAAGATACGCAGTATTTT	CASSAGLGLAGKDTQYF
TRBV13	few	TRBJ2-1	NA	TGTGCCAGCAGCACCCGGAACGAGCCTTACAATGAGCAGTTCTTC	CASSTRNEPYNEQFF
TRBV7-2	NA	TRBJ2-7	NA	TGTGCCAGCAGCTTAGGACAGGCACCCTCCTACGAGCAGTACTTC	CASSLGQAPSYEQYF
TRBV21-1	once	TRBJ2-3	NA	TGTGCCAGCAGCAAAGAGTTGCGGGAGTATCGTCCAGATACGCAGTATTTT	CASSKELREYRPDTQYF
TRBV9	NA	TRBJ2-5	TRBD2	TGTGCCAGCAGCGTAGCTCTAGCGGGAGAGGAGGAGACCCAGTACTTC	CASSVALAGEEETQYF
TRBV7-6	many	TRBJ2-7	TRBD2	TGTGCCAGCAGCTTAGCAGCTAGCGGCTACGAGCAGTACTTC	CASSLAASGYEQYF
TRBV5-1	NA	TRBJ2-7	TRBD1	TGCGCCAGCAGTTACGACAGGGCCCACGAGCAGTACTTC	CASSYDRAHEQYF
TRBV7-2	NA	TRBJ2-3	NA	TGTGCCAGCAGCTTACTTGCGGCGGAACTCACAGATACGCAGTATTTT	CASSLLAAELTDTQYF
TRBV12-2	few	TRBJ1-5	NA	TGTGCAAGTCGCATCACGGGGACAGGGAATCAGCCCCAGCATTTT	CASRITGTGNQPQHF
TRBV19	NA	TRBJ2-2	TRBD2	TGTGCCACTAGCGGGGAGAACACCGGGGAGCTGTTTTTT	CATSGENTGELFF
TRBV5-5	NA	TRBJ1-4	TRBD1	TGTGCCAGCACCTACACGGACAGGGCTAATGAAAAACTGTTTTTT	CASTYTDRANEKLFF
TRBV7-9	NA	TRBJ1-1	NA	TGTGCCAGCAGCTCAGACGACAACCTGAACACTGAAGCTTTCTTT	CASSSDDNLNTEAFF
TRBV10-3	NA	TRBJ2-1	NA	TGTGCCATCAGAGGAGAGTCCGGGTCCTCCTACAATGAGCAGTTCTTC	CAIRGESGSSYNEQFF
TRBV4-1	NA	TRBJ2-7	NA	TGCGCCAGCAGCCAAGAAGGCAGCTCCTACGAGCAGTACTTC	CASSQEGSSYEQYF
TRBV9	NA	TRBJ1-2	TRBD1	TGTGCCAGCAGCTCCCACTTGACAGGGAACTATGGCTACACCTTC	CASSSHLTGNYGYTF
TRBV7-6	NA	TRBJ2-7	NA	TGTGCCAGCAGTGTTGACAGAACCTACGAGCAGTACTTC	CASSVDRTYEQYF
TRBV6-1	NA	TRBJ2-7	NA	TGTGCCAGCAGTCCGCGACTAGATCCCGAGCAGTACTTC	CASSPRLDPEQYF
TRBV28	NA	TRBJ2-7	TRBD1	TGTGCCAGCAGTTTACACACAGGGGGTCCCTACGAGCAGTACTTC	CASSLHTGGPYEQYF
TRBV4-3	NA	TRBJ1-5	TRBD1	TGCGCCAGCAGCCAAGACGAGGGGCAGGGGGTTCAGCCCCAGCATTTT	CASSQDEGQGVQPQHF